This T cell receptor (beta chain) was found in a study of blood T cell repertoires in COVID-19. Data came from immunoSEQ multiplex PCR; TCRdb stores just in-frame clones and leaves some out. The sample records approximately 65,000 clones, around 84% being singletons. The CDR3 has 14 residues. Per the germline V gene, CDR1 is LGHNA and CDR2 is YNFKEQ. The V end lost 1 base, the J end lost 5 bases, and 11 bases lay between the germline ends. Source material: peripheral blood. The sequence came from a man aged 50 to 59 with acute or convalescent COVID-19. This chain uses TRBV4-2 with TRBJ2-5, with D tentatively TRBD1 (6 bases). CDR3 nucleotide sequence: TGTGCCAGCAGCCAAGCGTCTCAGGGGGAGACCCAGTACTTC. Its protein is CASSQASQGETQYF.